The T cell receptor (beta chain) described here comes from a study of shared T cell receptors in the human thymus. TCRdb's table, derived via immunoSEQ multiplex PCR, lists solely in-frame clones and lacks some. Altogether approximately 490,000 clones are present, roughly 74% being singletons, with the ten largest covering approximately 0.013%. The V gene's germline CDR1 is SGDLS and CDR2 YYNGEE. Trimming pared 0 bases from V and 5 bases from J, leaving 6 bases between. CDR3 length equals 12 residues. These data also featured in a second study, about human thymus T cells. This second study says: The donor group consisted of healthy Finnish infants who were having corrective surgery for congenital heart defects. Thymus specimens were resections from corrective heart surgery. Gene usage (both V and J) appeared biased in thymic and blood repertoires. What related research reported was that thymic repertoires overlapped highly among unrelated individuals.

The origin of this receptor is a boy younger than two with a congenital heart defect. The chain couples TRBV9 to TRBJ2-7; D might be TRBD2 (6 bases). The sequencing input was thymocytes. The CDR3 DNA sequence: TGTGCCAGCAGCGTAGGGGGGGACGAGCAGTACTTC. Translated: CASSVGGDEQYF.